The clone carrying this TCR beta chain was detected once. Antigen specificity is unknown. Single viable CD3+CD4+CD8-CD45RO+ cells were sorted as the memory CD4+ T cells. Trimming left V 6 bases short and J 1 base short, with 17 bases between. This CDR3 comprises 16 residues. Germline CDR1 and CDR2: MNHEY and SMNVEV (reference sequence). Only in-frame clones appear in the TCRdb table, and some are missing; sequencing was by immunoSEQ multiplex PCR. The table shows 75,000 to 90,000 clones, with around 80% occurring only once. The data originate from a study of memory CD4+ T cells and cytomegalovirus serostatus. Looking at the study overall: Healthy Belgian adult donors included about 10 CMV-positive and some 24 CMV-negative people. Points from the study as a whole: The CMV-associated TCR signature appears largely within the CD4+ memory repertoire. CD4+ memory repertoires contained 67 of 164 reported CMV TCRbeta sequences.

This chain connects TRBV27 to TRBJ2-3, with D perhaps matching TRBD1 or TRBD2 (5 bases each). Material: memory CD4+ T cells from blood. The clonotype originates from an adult in good health and CMV-seronegative. CDR3 protein: CASSVLRARGTDTQYF. As DNA, the CDR3 is TGTGCCAGCAGCGTGCTCAGGGCGCGGGGCACAGATACGCAGTATTTT.